There are a few counts of the clone carrying this T cell receptor (beta chain). Its target is not known. Mouse gene names and germline throughout. The DNA ends 1 residue before the CDR3 does, and the rest of the CDR3 is filled in from the germline J gene. The protocol was immunoSEQ multiplex PCR, while the TCRdb copy is restricted to in-frame clones and leaves out a portion. The table shows approximately 6,600 clones, with 45% to 50% occurring only once. This entry is derived from a study of tissue T cells after allogeneic stem cell transplantation. Study results and limitations: In patients and mice, blood and spleen missed much of tissue repertoire.

The V and J ends lost 4 bases and 2 bases respectively, with 5 bases between them. CDR1 and CDR2 from the germline V gene are KGHPV and FQNQEV (reference sequence). This CDR3 is built from 13 residues. Time point defined: mouse harvest day 7 after allogeneic transplant. Mouse grafts combined 10^7 T-cell-depleted bone marrow cells with 10^6 splenic CD5+ T cells. Sequencing used lymph node tissue. This sequence was found in a female BALB/c mouse given C57BL/6 T cells with graft-versus-host disease after an allogeneic hematopoietic cell transplant. The chain is built from TRBV26 and TRBJ2-2; D possibly corresponds to TRBD1 (5 bases). CDR3 DNA (partial): TGTGCCAGCAGTCCAGGGAACACCGGGCAGCTCTAC. Translating it yields CASSPGNTGQLY. The CDR3 in full is CASSPGNTGQLYF.